The clone carrying this TCR beta chain occurred a few times. Its antigen is still unknown. This sample was included in a study of beta chain features in type 1 diabetes. For the study at large: Examination spanned 100 million to 120 million sorted cells from all samples. Study results and caveats: Moderately but significantly shorter TCRB CDR3s were found in Type 1 diabetes patients in all four CD4+ subsets.

Without exception, sorted populations had purity beyond 95%. Every bit of the isolated RNA underwent reverse transcription, so sequencing read expressed TCRB transcripts. The repertoire was sequenced with immunoSEQ multiplex PCR; TCRdb's copy has only in-frame clones and lacks some. Of a few hundred thousand clones in the sample, 8% to 10% are singletons; the top ten hold 0.6%. The sequence derives from a man aged 25 to 45 with type 1 diabetes. Source material: central memory CD4+ T cells from blood.

The DNA of the CDR3 is TGTGCCAGCAGCTTAGGGCTCTACAATGAGCAGTTCTTC. It specifies CASSLGLYNEQFF. The rearrangement links TRBV7-2 to TRBJ2-1; D is uncertain. V was clipped by 1 base and J by 3 bases, with 4 bases between them. There are 13 residues in the CDR3. The germline CDR1 and CDR2 sequences are SGHTA and FQGNSA.